Listed below are T cell receptor beta chains from one sample, sequenced in a study of blood T cell repertoires in COVID-19. Here immunoSEQ multiplex PCR was the method, and the copy in TCRdb shows in-frame clones only, minus some. There are about 190,000 clones in the sample; approximately 91% occur only once, and around 7% lies in the top ten. Sequencing was done on a sample of peripheral blood. The receptors were gathered from a man aged 35-49 years with acute or convalescent COVID-19. CDR3s include the opening cysteine and the closing phenylalanine or tryptophan. Each record gives: clone size, D gene, V gene, J gene, CDR3 DNA, CDR3 protein. The D gene is left open where the match is weak. The listing skips clone size in some rows; elsewhere it reads once, few, many or a size class.

size: .; D: TRBD1; V: TRBV6-5; J: TRBJ2-1; DNA: TGTGCCAGCAGTTCCTGGGACAGGGAGTACAATGAGCAGTTCTTC; CDR3: CASSSWDREYNEQFF
size: .; D: .; V: TRBV30; J: TRBJ2-2; DNA: TGTGCCTGGTGGGGGGTCGGGGCCAACACCGGGGAGCTGTTTTTT; CDR3: CAWWGVGANTGELFF
size: .; D: .; V: TRBV7-3; J: TRBJ1-1; DNA: TGTGCCAGCAGCTTAACGGCAATGGACAGCCTCCTTTACACTGAAGCTTTCTTT; CDR3: CASSLTAMDSLLYTEAFF
size: .; D: .; V: TRBV5-4; J: TRBJ2-3; DNA: TGTGCCAGCAGCTTACAAGGGGGGGGAGGCACAGATACGCAGTATTTT; CDR3: CASSLQGGGGTDTQYF
size: .; D: TRBD1; V: TRBV4-2; J: TRBJ1-2; DNA: TGTGCCAGCAGCCAGGCAACTCTCCGGGACAGAACTAACTATGGCTACACCTTC; CDR3: CASSQATLRDRTNYGYTF
size: once; D: TRBD2; V: TRBV4-2; J: TRBJ2-3; DNA: TGTGCCAGCAGCCAAGATTGGCGGACTAGCTTCACAGATACGCAGTATTTT; CDR3: CASSQDWRTSFTDTQYF
size: few; D: .; V: TRBV18; J: TRBJ2-2; DNA: TGTGCCAGCTTATCACGTGGCGGGGCGAACACCGGGGAGCTGTTTTTT; CDR3: CASLSRGGANTGELFF
size: .; D: TRBD1; V: TRBV7-2; J: TRBJ1-5; DNA: TGTGCCAGCAGCGCAGGGGGCTGGGGTCAGCCCCAGCATTTT; CDR3: CASSAGGWGQPQHF
size: few; D: TRBD2; V: TRBV18; J: TRBJ2-3; DNA: TGTGCCAGCTCACCAGTAGCGGGGGGGGTCACAGATACGCAGTATTTT; CDR3: CASSPVAGGVTDTQYF
size: .; D: .; V: TRBV19; J: TRBJ1-1; DNA: TGTGCCAGTAGTAATTTCGGCGGAGTGAACACTGAAGCTTTCTTT; CDR3: CASSNFGGVNTEAFF
size: once; D: TRBD2; V: TRBV7-9; J: TRBJ2-3; DNA: TGTGCCAGCAGCGAATCTAGCGGGGGGGCCATAGATACGCAGTATTTT; CDR3: CASSESSGGAIDTQYF
size: .; D: .; V: TRBV19; J: TRBJ1-1; DNA: TGTGCCAGTAGCACGACTGGGAACACTGAAGCTTTCTTT; CDR3: CASSTTGNTEAFF
size: .; D: .; V: TRBV9; J: TRBJ2-5; DNA: TGTGCCAGCAGCGTAGGTGGAGCGGTAGAGACCCAGTACTTC; CDR3: CASSVGGAVETQYF
size: once; D: TRBD1; V: TRBV2; J: TRBJ2-3; DNA: TGTGCCGGACAGGGGAGCACAGATACGCAGTATTTT; CDR3: CAGQGSTDTQYF
size: .; D: TRBD2; V: TRBV29-1; J: TRBJ2-1; DNA: TGCAGCGTTGAATTTAGTGGGCGGGGGGTTTACAATGAGCAGTTCTTC; CDR3: CSVEFSGRGVYNEQFF
size: .; D: TRBD1; V: TRBV7-9; J: TRBJ1-2; DNA: TGTGCCAGCAGCTCACCTGGGACAGGTACGGACTATGGCTACACCTTC; CDR3: CASSSPGTGTDYGYTF
size: .; D: .; V: TRBV21-1; J: TRBJ2-1; DNA: TGTGCCAGCAGCAACTACTCCGGGCAGGGGTACAATGAGCAGTTCTTC; CDR3: CASSNYSGQGYNEQFF
size: many; D: TRBD1; V: TRBV6-2/TRBV6-3; J: TRBJ1-1; DNA: TGTGCCAGCAGTGGCATCGACAGGGATGCTTTCTTT; CDR3: CASSGIDRDAFF
size: .; D: .; V: TRBV7-8; J: TRBJ2-1; DNA: TGTGCCAGCAGCCTGATTCGACAGTACAATGAGCAGTTCTTC; CDR3: CASSLIRQYNEQFF
size: .; D: .; V: TRBV7-9; J: TRBJ1-5; DNA: TGTGCCAGCAGCTGGGAGGGTTCAAGCAATCAGCCCCAGCATTTT; CDR3: CASSWEGSSNQPQHF
size: .; D: TRBD2; V: TRBV5-1; J: TRBJ2-1; DNA: TGCGCCAGCAGCTTGATGTTAGCGGGGGGTCAGGGCAATGAGCAGTTCTTC; CDR3: CASSLMLAGGQGNEQFF
size: .; D: TRBD1; V: TRBV29-1; J: TRBJ1-1; DNA: TGCAGCGTTACAGGGGGCCTGTTGAACACTGAAGCTTTCTTT; CDR3: CSVTGGLLNTEAFF
size: .; D: TRBD1; V: TRBV6-1; J: TRBJ1-3; DNA: TGTGCCAGCAGTGATCCCGGACAGGGCTCTGGAAACACCATATATTTT; CDR3: CASSDPGQGSGNTIYF
size: .; D: .; V: TRBV10-3; J: TRBJ1-5; DNA: TGTGCCATCAGTGAGACCCGGGGGGGCAATCAGCCCCAGCATTTT; CDR3: CAISETRGGNQPQHF
size: .; D: .; V: TRBV6-5; J: TRBJ2-4; DNA: TGTGCCAGCAGCTTAGTAGGGGGGGCCTATAACATTCAGTACTTC; CDR3: CASSLVGGAYNIQYF
size: .; D: .; V: TRBV5-1; J: TRBJ1-1; DNA: TGCGCCAGCAGCTCGACAGGACCTGAAGCTTTCTTT; CDR3: CASSSTGPEAFF
size: .; D: TRBD1; V: TRBV5-1; J: TRBJ2-5; DNA: TGCGCCAGCAGACCGACCGAGACAGGGGCCGGGACCCAGTACTTC; CDR3: CASRPTETGAGTQYF
size: .; D: .; V: TRBV6-6; J: TRBJ1-2; DNA: TGTGCCAGCAGTTACCCAGGGACATTGGGCTACACCTTC; CDR3: CASSYPGTLGYTF
size: .; D: .; V: TRBV4-1; J: TRBJ1-3; DNA: TGCGCCAGCAGCCAAGTCGGGTCCGGAAAGTGGTACACCATATATTTT; CDR3: CASSQVGSGKWYTIYF
size: .; D: .; V: TRBV27; J: TRBJ2-7; DNA: TGTGCCAGCAGTTTACTTAAGGGGTTTCTCTACGAGCAGTACTTC; CDR3: CASSLLKGFLYEQYF
size: few; D: .; V: TRBV2; J: TRBJ2-1; DNA: TGTGCCAGCAGTGAAGACATCTACAATGAGCAGTTCTTC; CDR3: CASSEDIYNEQFF
size: .; D: .; V: TRBV6-5; J: TRBJ1-5; DNA: TGTGCCAGCAGCCAGGGCGGGGGAATTCAGCCCCAGCATTTT; CDR3: CASSQGGGIQPQHF
size: .; D: TRBD2; V: TRBV11-1; J: TRBJ2-7; DNA: TGTGCCAGCAGCTTAGCTAGCGGGGGCTACGAGCAGTACTTC; CDR3: CASSLASGGYEQYF
size: .; D: .; V: TRBV25-1; J: TRBJ2-3; DNA: TGTGCCAGCAGTGAAGTCAGGGTGGGCCTGGCAGATACGCAGTATTTT; CDR3: CASSEVRVGLADTQYF
size: .; D: TRBD1; V: TRBV2; J: TRBJ2-7; DNA: TGTGCCAGCAAGGGACAGGGTGCCGTTTACGAGCAGTACTTC; CDR3: CASKGQGAVYEQYF
size: .; D: .; V: TRBV29-1; J: TRBJ2-7; DNA: TGCAGCGTTGCCCCTTCAAACACACAGGGCGAGCAGTACTTC; CDR3: CSVAPSNTQGEQYF
size: .; D: .; V: TRBV7-9; J: TRBJ1-2; DNA: TGTGCCAGCAGCCCCGCCGGGAACTATGGCTACACCTTC; CDR3: CASSPAGNYGYTF
size: .; D: .; V: TRBV4-1; J: TRBJ2-7; DNA: TGCGCCAGCAGCCAAGATGGAGGGACCTACGAGCAGTACTTC; CDR3: CASSQDGGTYEQYF
size: .; D: TRBD1; V: TRBV3-1/TRBV3-2; J: TRBJ2-7; DNA: TGTGCCAGCAGCCCCTCGGGACAGGGGGCATTCGGGTGGTCCTTC; CDR3: CASSPSGQGAFGWSF
size: .; D: .; V: TRBV7-9; J: TRBJ2-7; DNA: TGTGCCAGCAGCTTAGATGTGTGGAGTCGGGGAAAGTTCTACGAGCAGTACTTC; CDR3: CASSLDVWSRGKFYEQYF
size: .; D: TRBD2; V: TRBV29-1; J: TRBJ2-7; DNA: TGCAGCGTTGGGGCGGGGGTACCCGGCGAGCAGTACTTC; CDR3: CSVGAGVPGEQYF